One sample yielded the 21 T cell receptor beta chains listed below, sequenced in a study of CD8 T cells in Susac syndrome (dated by TCRdb to between 2019 and 2020). The protocol used for the library was the immunoSEQ multiplex PCR assay. RNA was extracted with the RNeasy kit and 0.5 to 1 ug was reverse transcribed using random hexamers. TCRdb reran the public reads through fastp at Q25 and MiXCR, keeping productive beta chains. A single entry per CDR3 protein holds the most common genes and DNA from its merged rows. The sample includes 110,000 or so distinct CDR3 sequences, with about 92% observed a single time. The top ten clones comprise approximately 0.093% of the sample. The sequencing input was CD4+ T cells from PBMCs. The receptors were gathered from a human donor with multiple sclerosis.

This sequence joins TRBV18 and TRBJ1-4, with a possible D match to TRBD1 (5 bases). The CDR3 is made up of 16 amino acids. Germline assignment: CDR1 KGHSH and CDR2 LQKENI. V lost 6 bases and J 2 bases, leaving 16 bases between the germline ends. In DNA form, the CDR3 reads TGTGCCAGCTCCCATGACAGACGCTCCACTAATGAAAAACTGTTTTTT. Protein sequence: CASSHDRRSTNEKLFF.

CDR3: CASRPGQGRDTQYF. The CDR3 DNA reads as TGCGCCAGCAGGCCGGGACAGGGTCGAGATACGCAGTATTTT. V usage is TRBV23-1 and J usage is TRBJ2-3; 9 positions match TRBD1. TRBV23-1 is an ORF, and what it does is uncertain. Trimming took 6 bases from V and 5 from J; bases not matched to a gene: 6. The length of the CDR3 is 14 residues.

The chain employs TRBV29-1 and TRBJ2-2; TRBD1 might be the D (6 bases). Per the germline V gene, CDR1 is SQVTM and CDR2 is ANQGSEA. This CDR3 region has 15 residues. Trimming cost V 5 bases and J 1 base, with 14 bases left between them. Here the CDR3 reads CSVLPTGLNTGELFF. The CDR3 DNA sequence: TGCAGCGTTTTACCGACAGGATTGAACACCGGGGAGCTGTTTTTT.

This chain links TRBV29-1 with TRBJ1-4; maybe TRBD1 (5 bases). V was clipped by 6 bases and J by 4 bases, with 9 bases between them. From germline, CDR1 is SQVTM and CDR2 ANQGSEA. This CDR3 spans 12 amino acids. The CDR3 spells CSVGVVNEKLFF. As DNA, the CDR3 is TGCAGCGTGGGGGTCGTTAATGAAAAACTGTTTTTT.

This clonotype showed up just once. The conserved phenylalanine or tryptophan normally closing the CDR3 is absent here, so this likely arose from a read error. The J gene is TRBJ1-1, the V gene TRBV29-1, with D perhaps matching TRBD1 (5 bases). The V gene's germline CDR1 is SQVTM and CDR2 ANQGSEA. The CDR3 length is 12 residues. V lost 5 bases to trimming and J lost 4 bases, with 11 bases between them. The CDR3 loop is CSVTDTSTEAFC. CDR3 nucleotide sequence: TGCAGCGTTACGGACACTTCCACTGAAGCTTTCTGT.

This chain links TRBV18 with TRBJ1-1; D is possibly TRBD1 (6 bases). This CDR3 region has 13 residues. From germline, CDR1 is KGHSH and CDR2 LQKENI. Trimming removed 1 base from V and 8 bases from J, with 11 bases in between. CDR3 protein: CASSPRNREEAFF. The CDR3 DNA sequence: TGTGCCAGCTCACCACGAAACAGGGAAGAAGCTTTCTTT.

The V and J genes are TRBV7-2 and TRBJ2-5; D is uncertain. Trimming took off 1 base at V and 4 bases at J, with 7 bases between the two ends. Germline assignment: CDR1 SGHTA and CDR2 FQGNSA. The CDR3 runs to 13 residues. CDR3 coding DNA: TGTGCCAGCAGCTTAGTGTGGGGAGAGACCCAGTACTTC. Its protein is CASSLVWGETQYF.

The chain links TRBV13 to TRBJ2-3; 7 bases are a match to TRBD2. This CDR3 region has 14 residues. Germline V CDR1 and CDR2: PRHDT, FYEKMQ (reference sequence). The V segment lost 11 bases and the J segment 1 base; nucleotides outside the gene matches: 9. CDR3 amino acids: CAGGERDRTDTQYF. The DNA for the CDR3 is TGTGCCGGGGGGGAGCGGGACCGCACAGATACGCAGTATTTT. Complete variable domain (other parts from reference TRBV13 and TRBJ2-3): AAGVIQSPRHLIKEKRETATLKCYPIPRHDTVYWYQQGPGQDPQFLISFYEKMQSDKGSIPDRFSAQQFSDYHSELNMSSLELGDSALYFCAGGERDRTDTQYFGPGTRLTVL.

This clonotype occurred once. This sequence joins TRBV27 and TRBJ2-1, with 9 positions matching TRBD1. After removal of 6 bases from V and 6 bases from J, the junction contained 3 bases not matched to a gene. This CDR3 is 13 amino acids long. Germline CDR1 and CDR2: MNHEY and SMNVEV (reference sequence). This CDR3 is CASRGTGRNEQFF. The CDR3 bases are TGTGCCAGCAGAGGGACAGGGCGCAATGAGCAGTTCTTC.

The J gene is TRBJ2-7, the V gene TRBV9; possible D gene TRBD1, 6 bases. The CDR3 contains 14 residues. Germline values: CDR1 SGDLS, CDR2 YYNGEE. The V gene lost 0 bases and the J gene lost 1 base, with 8 bases spanning the gap. CDR3 protein: CASSVGTASYEQYF. The CDR3 nucleotides are TGTGCCAGCAGCGTAGGGACAGCATCCTACGAGCAGTACTTC. Combining the CDR3 with reference TRBV9 and TRBJ2-7 gives the whole variable domain DSGVTQTPKHLITATGQRVTLRCSPRSGDLSVYWYQQSLDQGLQFLIQYYNGEERAKGNILERFSAQQFPDLHSELNLSSLELGDSALYFCASSVGTASYEQYFGPGTRLTVT.

This chain uses TRBV6-2 or TRBV6-3 with TRBJ1-5; 10 bases fit TRBD1. There are 16 residues in the CDR3. Germline V gene lookup returns CDR1 MNHEY and CDR2 SVGEGT. J was trimmed by 4 bases and V by 6 bases; bases with no gene match: 9. The CDR3 loop reads CASSRTGTGVNQPQHF. Written as DNA, the CDR3 is TGTGCCAGCAGCCGTACCGGGACAGGGGTGAATCAGCCCCAGCATTTT.

The rearrangement links TRBV28 to TRBJ1-2, with D possibly TRBD1 on 5 matching bases. Between the trimmed V and J ends, which lost 7 bases and 6 bases, there was a span of 21 bases. This CDR3 contains 15 residues. CDR1 and CDR2 (germline): MDHEN, SYDVKM. The CDR3 region has the DNA TGTGCCAGCAAATGGGTGGGGCGGTTTTTGGATGGCTACACCTTC. Residues: CASKWVGRFLDGYTF.

This clonotype was seen a single time. This chain links TRBV7-2 with TRBJ2-4; unclear D gene. This CDR3 contains 14 residues. The V end was cut by 5 bases, the J end by 1 base, with 9 bases between. The germline CDR1 and CDR2 sequences are SGHTA and FQGNSA. Written as DNA, the CDR3 is TGTGCCAGCAGCCCAGGTTGGGCCAAAAACATTCAGTACTTC. This codes for CASSPGWAKNIQYF.

This clonotype was seen just once. The J gene is TRBJ1-2, the V gene TRBV3-1, with a weak D call TRBD1 (6 bases). Per the germline V gene, CDR1 is LGHDT and CDR2 is YNNKEL (reference sequence). V dropped 3 bases and J dropped 4 bases, with 21 bases sitting between them. CDR3 size: 17 residues. DNA for the CDR3: TGTGCCAGCAGCCAGTTCTTAGTTGGGGGGCGCGTCTATGGCTACACCTTC. As protein: CASSQFLVGGRVYGYTF.

The rearrangement joins TRBV5-6 to TRBJ2-7; D is undetermined. The V end was cut by 0 bases, the J end by 4 bases, with 8 bases between. This CDR3 has 13 amino acids. CDR1 is SGHDT, CDR2 YYEEEE, per germline. The CDR3 sequence: CASSLGPPYEQYF. CDR3 nucleotides: TGTGCCAGCAGCTTGGGACCTCCATACGAGCAGTACTTC.

The rearrangement uses TRBV7-2 and TRBJ1-2, with D tentatively TRBD1 (5 bases). CDR3 size: 15 residues. The V and J ends lost 4 bases and 4 bases respectively, with 16 bases between them. Germline CDR1 reads SGHTA; CDR2 reads FQGNSA. Written as DNA, the CDR3 is TGTGCCAGCAGCTCCACGGTGAGGGGTGGCTATGGCTACACCTTC. Its translation is CASSSTVRGGYGYTF.

This sequence joins TRBV30 and TRBJ1-1; no clear D. The V gene's germline CDR1 is GTSNPN and CDR2 SVGIG (reference sequence). With 4 bases removed from V and 4 bases from J, the gap between germline ends came to 7 bases. CDR3 length: 11 residues. This CDR3 reads CAWIHFTEAFF. CDR3 coding DNA: TGTGCCTGGATTCACTTCACTGAAGCTTTCTTT.

This sequence joins TRBV19 and TRBJ2-2, with 10 positions matching TRBD1. The ends lost 8 bases at V and 2 bases at J; junction bases unmatched: 2. Germline assignment: CDR1 LNHDA and CDR2 SQIVND (reference sequence). The CDR3 is 14 amino acids. This CDR3 reads CASRDRGNTGELFF. The CDR3 DNA is TGTGCCAGTCGGGACAGGGGAAACACCGGGGAGCTGTTTTTT.

V gene TRBV5-1 combines with J gene TRBJ1-1; 9 nucleotides agree with TRBD1. V shed 4 bases, J shed 4 bases, and the junction held 5 bases outside the gene matches. The CDR3 extends over 14 amino acids. In germline, CDR1 is SGHRS, CDR2 YFSETQ. The CDR3 region is CASSTPTGGTEAFF. The CDR3 region has the DNA TGCGCCAGCAGCACCCCGACAGGGGGCACTGAAGCTTTCTTT.

The rearrangement joins TRBV9 to TRBJ2-5, with D tentatively TRBD2 (5 bases). This CDR3 comprises 16 residues. Germline assignment: CDR1 SGDLS and CDR2 YYNGEE. V shed 3 bases and J shed 5 bases, with 20 bases lying between them. The CDR3 DNA sequence: TGTGCCAGCAGCGCCACGACCGGGCTAGCCCGCGAGACCCAGTACTTC. Protein product: CASSATTGLARETQYF.

The chain combines TRBV20-1 with TRBJ1-3; tentative D call: TRBD1 (6 bases). The V and J ends lost 2 bases and 3 bases respectively, with 11 bases between them. In germline, CDR1 is DFQATT, CDR2 SNEGSKA (reference sequence). CDR3 size: 14 residues. The CDR3 sequence is CSARLTGIGNTIYF. The DNA for the CDR3 is TGCAGTGCTAGACTTACAGGGATTGGAAACACCATATATTTT.